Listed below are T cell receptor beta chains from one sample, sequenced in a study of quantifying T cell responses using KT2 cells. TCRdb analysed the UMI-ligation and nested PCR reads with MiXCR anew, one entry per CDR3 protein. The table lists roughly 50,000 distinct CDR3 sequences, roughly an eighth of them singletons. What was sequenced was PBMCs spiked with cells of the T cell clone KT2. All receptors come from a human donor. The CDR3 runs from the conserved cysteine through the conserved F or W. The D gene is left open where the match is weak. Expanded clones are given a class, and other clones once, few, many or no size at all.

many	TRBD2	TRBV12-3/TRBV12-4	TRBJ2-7	TGTGCCAGCAGTCCCCACCTTACTAGCGGGAGGGCCGGTATCCCCTACGAGCAGTACTTC	CASSPHLTSGRAGIPYEQYF
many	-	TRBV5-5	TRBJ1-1	TGTGCCAGCAGCCTGTTGATACTAGGAACAAGTGAAGCTTTCTTT	CASSLLILGTSEAFF
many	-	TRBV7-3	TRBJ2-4	TGTGCCAGCAGCCTCATTCCCCAGGAGCCCAAAAACATTCAGTACTTC	CASSLIPQEPKNIQYF
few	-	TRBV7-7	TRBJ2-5	TGTGCTAGCAGCCCACCGGGGACTGTAGAGACCCAGTACTTC	CASSPPGTVETQYF
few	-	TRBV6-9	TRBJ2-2	TGTGCCAGTAGCGCAGACAGGAGGGATGGGTCCGGGGAGCTGTTTTTT	CASSADRRDGSGELFF
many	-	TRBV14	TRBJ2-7	TGTGCCAGCAGCGCCCTCTGGGCCGTCGAGCAGTACTTC	CASSALWAVEQYF
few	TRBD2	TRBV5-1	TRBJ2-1	TGCGCCAGCAGCTTGGACCCTAGCGGCTCCTACAATGAGCAGTTCTTC	CASSLDPSGSYNEQFF
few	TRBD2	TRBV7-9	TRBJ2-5	TGTGCCAGCAGCTTACCCCTAGCGGGGGGGAAAGAGACCCAGTACTTC	CASSLPLAGGKETQYF
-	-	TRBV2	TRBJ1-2	TGTGCCAGCAGCTCGGGGGGAGCTAACTATGGCTACACCTTC	CASSSGGANYGYTF
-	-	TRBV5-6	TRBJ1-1	TGTGCCAGCAGCTTGGGGAGCCGGATTGCCACTCATGAAGCTTTCTTT	CASSLGSRIATHEAFF
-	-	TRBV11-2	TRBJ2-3	TGTGCCAGCAGCGAGACGGGGATTAGCACAGATACGCAGTATTTT	CASSETGISTDTQYF
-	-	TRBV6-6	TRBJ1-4	TGTGCCAGCAGTTACTCCCTAGGGGAAAAACTGTTTTTT	CASSYSLGEKLFF
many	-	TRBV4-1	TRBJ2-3	TGCGCCAGCAGCCAAGATGGGGCGACCACAGATACGCAGTATTTT	CASSQDGATTDTQYF
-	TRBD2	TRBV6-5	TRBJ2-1	TGTGCCAGCAGGCGAGCGGGAAGGAACAATGAGCAGTTCTTC	CASRRAGRNNEQFF
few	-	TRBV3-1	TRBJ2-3	TGTGCCAGCAGCCAAGAGGGGGATAGCACAGATACGCAGTATTTT	CASSQEGDSTDTQYF
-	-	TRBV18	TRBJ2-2	TGTGCCAGCTCACCACCGATGGACAGCAAAACGAACACCGGGGAGCTGTTTTTT	CASSPPMDSKTNTGELFF
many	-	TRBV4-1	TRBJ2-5	TGCGCCAGCAGCCAAGTGACAGTCCAAGAGACCCAGTACTTC	CASSQVTVQETQYF
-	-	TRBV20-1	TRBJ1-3	TGCAGTGCTCCAAATAGGGGCAGTCGATCTGGAAACACCATATATTTT	CSAPNRGSRSGNTIYF
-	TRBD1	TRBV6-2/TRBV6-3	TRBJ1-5	TGTGCCAGCAGTTGGCCCCCGACAGGGAGACACAATCAGCCCCAGCATTTT	CASSWPPTGRHNQPQHF
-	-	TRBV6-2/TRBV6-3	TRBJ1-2	TGTGCCAGCAGTTACTATGGCTACACCTTC	CASSYYGYTF
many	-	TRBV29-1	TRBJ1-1	TGCAGCGTCAGACAGCTTTTAGGCACTGAAGCTTTCTTT	CSVRQLLGTEAFF
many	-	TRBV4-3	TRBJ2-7	TGCGCCAGCAGCCTCTTCTCAGGGGACGAGCAGTACTTC	CASSLFSGDEQYF
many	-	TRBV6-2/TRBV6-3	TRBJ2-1	TGTGCCAGCAGACCCCGAGGGTCTCCCTCCTACAATGAGCAGTTCTTC	CASRPRGSPSYNEQFF
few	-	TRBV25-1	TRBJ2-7	TGTGCCAGCAGTGAACAAGGGGGTTACGAGCAGTACTTC	CASSEQGGYEQYF
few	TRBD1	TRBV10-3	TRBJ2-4	TGTGCCATCAGTGGACAGGGGGCCAAAAACATTCAGTACTTC	CAISGQGAKNIQYF
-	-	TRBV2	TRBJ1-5	TGTGCCAGCAGTCCAACCGGGACCCCCAATCAGCCCCAGCATTTT	CASSPTGTPNQPQHF
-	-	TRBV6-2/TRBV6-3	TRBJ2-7	TGTGCCAGCAGTCCATCAGCTACCTACGAGCAGTACTTC	CASSPSATYEQYF
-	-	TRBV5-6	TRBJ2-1	TGTGCCAGCATCCGCCTGGGGGACACTACTTACAATGAGCAGTTCTTC	CASIRLGDTTYNEQFF
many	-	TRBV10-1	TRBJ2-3	TGCGCCAGCAGTGAGTACGGGACCGCTAGCACAGATACGCAGTATTTT	CASSEYGTASTDTQYF
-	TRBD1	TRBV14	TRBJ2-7	TGTGCCAGCAGCCCTGACAGGGCTCGCGAGCAGTACTTC	CASSPDRAREQYF
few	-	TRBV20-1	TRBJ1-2	TGCAGTGCGAAAGAGAAGACTAACTATGGCTACACCTTC	CSAKEKTNYGYTF
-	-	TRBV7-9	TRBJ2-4	TGTGCCAGCAGCTTGCTCACGCACCGGGACACTTGGAACATTCAGTACTTC	CASSLLTHRDTWNIQYF
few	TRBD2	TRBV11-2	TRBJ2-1	TGTGCCAGCAGCGTAGCGGGAGCATACAATGAGCAGTTCTTC	CASSVAGAYNEQFF
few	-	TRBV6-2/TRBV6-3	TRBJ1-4	TGTGCCAGCAGCAGGGGCCGCACTAATGAAAAACTGTTTTTT	CASSRGRTNEKLFF
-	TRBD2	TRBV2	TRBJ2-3	TGTGCCAGCAGCAGCGGGGGGGCCTGGTCTGCAGATACGCAGTATTTT	CASSSGGAWSADTQYF
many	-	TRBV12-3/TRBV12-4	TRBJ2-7	TGTGCCAGCAGTTTCGGGGGAATCGCCTACGAGCAGTACTTC	CASSFGGIAYEQYF
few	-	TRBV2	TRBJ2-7	TGTGCCAGCAGTGAGCCCGGGAGCTCCTACGAGCAGTACTTC	CASSEPGSSYEQYF
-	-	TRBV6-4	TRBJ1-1	TGTGCCAGCAGTGACGGCGAGAACACTGAAGCTTTCTTT	CASSDGENTEAFF
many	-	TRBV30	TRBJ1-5	TGTGCCTGGTCTCCGGGCCTATCAGCAAATCAGCCCCAGCATTTT	CAWSPGLSANQPQHF
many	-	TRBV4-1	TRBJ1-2	TGCGCCAGCAGCCAAGATCAAAGTGAAAACAGGCAAAACTATGGCTACACCTTC	CASSQDQSENRQNYGYTF
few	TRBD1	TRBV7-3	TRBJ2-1	TGTGCCAGCAGCTCGACAGGGGATGGTAGGAATGAGCAGTTCTTC	CASSSTGDGRNEQFF